This TCR beta chain came from a study of blood T cell repertoires in COVID-19. As for the study in general: PBMCs, B-cell-depleted T cells, or T cells were the source of the cDNA or gDNA that made up the material.

Using immunoSEQ multiplex PCR, the repertoire was profiled, and TCRdb retains in-frame clones only, with some absent. The sample records some 270,000 clones, roughly 86% being singletons. Germline V CDR1 and CDR2: SQVTM, ANQGSEA. The V and J ends lost 6 bases and 4 bases respectively, with 18 bases between them. The CDR3 covers 14 residues. The TCR sequence derives from a woman aged 55 to 70 who had recovered from COVID-19. The gene calls are TRBV29-1 and TRBJ1-1; the D gene is possibly TRBD1 (5 bases). The material sequenced was peripheral blood. The CDR3, as DNA: TGCAGCGTCGGCCTCTTGGGGCTCGGCACTGAAGCTTTCTTT. Protein product: CSVGLLGLGTEAFF. The whole variable domain, remainder taken from reference TRBV29-1 and TRBJ1-1, is SAVISQKPSRDICQRGTSLTIQCQVDSQVTMMFWYRQQPGQSLTLIATANQGSEATYESGFVIDKFPISRPNLTFSTLTVSNMSPEDSSIYLCSVGLLGLGTEAFFGQGTRLTVV.